This TCR beta chain emerged from a study of blood T cell repertoires in COVID-19. Study-wide context: Material from acute and convalescent COVID-19 was sourced from the United States, Italy and Spain. T cells, B-cell-depleted T cells, or PBMCs supplied cDNA or gDNA.

Per the germline V gene, CDR1 is MDHEN and CDR2 is SYDVKM. V was pared by 5 bases and J by 5 bases, with 5 bases of the junction left unmatched. The length of the CDR3 is 14 residues. Original processing methods: Nucleated cell counts were estimated from reference gene primer amplification. Sequencing used immunoSEQ multiplex PCR; TCRdb keeps in-frame clones, though not all of them. D and trimming were read from the DNA, whereas the V and J calls and clone size are those reported in that table. The sample has some 220,000 clones; about four fifths are singletons. The rearrangement joins TRBV28 to TRBJ2-7; 11 bases fit TRBD2. The sequence was collected from a woman aged 40 to 55 with acute COVID-19. The material sequenced was PBMCs or T cells enriched from blood (not recorded which). CDR3 DNA: TGTGCCAGCAGTCTGACTAGCGGGACCGACGAGCAGTACTTC. Its translation: CASSLTSGTDEQYF.